A selection of T cell receptor beta chains follows, all from one sample in a study of Ad26.COV2.S vaccination and SARS-CoV-2 variants. TCRdb's table, derived via immunoSEQ multiplex PCR, lists solely in-frame clones and lacks some. The table includes a few hundred thousand clones, approximately 88% detected once. The sequenced sample was peripheral blood, obtained in a trial of Ad26.COV2.S vaccine versus placebo. The receptors come from a person aged 18-60 years who received the Ad26.COV2.S COVID-19 vaccine or a placebo. Both conserved end residues are part of each CDR3. D genes are given only for firm matches. Not every row has a clone size; where given, it reads once, few, many or a size class.

TRBV5-6	15	-	-	TRBJ1-5	CASSSGTPSNQPQHF	TGTGCCAGCAGCTCTGGGACCCCTAGCAATCAGCCCCAGCATTTT
TRBV7-9	12	once	-	TRBJ2-1	CASSFWTDEQFF	TGTGCCAGCAGCTTTTGGACGGACGAGCAGTTCTTC
TRBV2	15	-	TRBD1	TRBJ1-6	CASSDPQGADSPLHF	TGTGCCAGCAGTGACCCCCAGGGGGCTGATTCACCCCTCCACTTT
TRBV4-3	15	-	TRBD2	TRBJ2-7	CASSQGLAGTYEQYF	TGCGCCAGCAGCCAAGGACTAGCGGGGACCTACGAGCAGTACTTC
TRBV7-2	16	-	-	TRBJ2-6	CASSSPRASGANVLTF	TGTGCCAGCAGCTCGCCACGGGCGTCTGGGGCCAACGTCCTGACTTTC
TRBV28	15	-	-	TRBJ1-3	CASSLPRGSGNTIYF	TGTGCCAGCAGTTTACCCAGGGGTAGTGGAAACACCATATATTTT
TRBV7-8	15	-	-	TRBJ2-1	CASSSLGGAENEQFF	TGTGCCAGCAGCTCTTTAGGGGGGGCTGAAAATGAGCAGTTCTTC
TRBV27	14	-	-	TRBJ2-5	CASSLAPRKETQYF	TGTGCCAGCAGTTTAGCCCCGAGAAAAGAGACCCAGTACTTC
TRBV28	16	-	TRBD2	TRBJ2-5	CASRRTSGGDQETQYF	TGTGCCAGCAGGAGGACTAGCGGGGGAGACCAAGAGACCCAGTACTTC
TRBV3-1/TRBV3-2	14	few	-	TRBJ1-5	CASRDGPAHQPQHF	TGTGCCAGCAGGGACGGGCCTGCTCATCAGCCCCAGCATTTT
TRBV6-5	13	-	-	TRBJ1-2	CASSYQSSYGYTF	TGTGCCAGCAGTTACCAGTCTAGCTATGGCTACACCTTC
TRBV27	13	-	-	TRBJ2-2	CASSFVAAGELFF	TGTGCCAGCAGTTTCGTCGCGGCCGGGGAGCTGTTTTTT
TRBV11-2	14	-	-	TRBJ1-1	CASTERLGDTEAFF	TGTGCCAGCACCGAGAGGTTAGGGGACACTGAAGCTTTCTTT
TRBV19	14	-	-	TRBJ1-4	CASSILATNEKLFF	TGTGCCAGTAGTATTCTCGCAACTAATGAAAAACTGTTTTTT
TRBV5-4	16	-	-	TRBJ1-2	CASSFLPLGASYGYTF	TGTGCCAGCAGCTTCCTCCCGTTAGGGGCCAGCTATGGCTACACCTTC
TRBV7-2	11	-	-	TRBJ2-3	CASTQRDTQYF	TGTGCCAGCACCCAGAGGGATACGCAGTATTTT
TRBV29-1	13	-	-	TRBJ2-7	CSVGQASSYEQYF	TGCAGCGTTGGACAGGCAAGCTCCTACGAGCAGTACTTC
TRBV11-3	15	-	TRBD1	TRBJ2-2	CASSSGTGRTGELFF	TGTGCCAGCAGCTCGGGGACAGGGAGGACCGGGGAGCTGTTTTTT